The next 2 T cell receptor beta chains were all read from a single sample in a study of Ad26.COV2.S vaccination and SARS-CoV-2 variants. Profiling relied on immunoSEQ multiplex PCR, and the TCRdb table lists in-frame clones only, not all of them. The sample records about 350,000 clones, 70% to 90% being singletons. The sample's treatment: some 19 received Ad26.COV2.S at low or high dose, single or two shots; about five received placebo; per-sample allocation not given. Day 63 after the first vaccine or placebo injection was the time point for sampling. The input for sequencing was peripheral blood, taken in a trial of Ad26.COV2.S vaccine versus placebo. The origin of the receptors is a person aged 18-65 years who received the Ad26.COV2.S COVID-19 vaccine or a placebo.

Remarks on this clone: An end of the junction differs from the germline gene, which may be a read error. CDR3 nucleotide sequence: TGTGCCAGTAGTATATTGTGGGGTGACTCTGGAGCCAACGTCCTGACTTTC. It specifies CASSILWGDSGANVLTF. The chain carries TRBV19 and TRBJ2-6; D unresolved. Germline V gene sequence: CDR1 LNHDA, CDR2 SQIVND (reference sequence). The CDR3 contains 17 residues.

The chain combines TRBV9 with TRBJ2-5; a possible D gene is TRBD1 (6 bases). The CDR3 loop spans 15 amino acids. Trimming shortened V by 0 bases and J by 5 bases, and 14 bases separated the two germline ends. The germline gives CDR1 SGDLS, CDR2 YYNGEE. CDR3 amino acids: CASSVGMGARETQYF. The CDR3 DNA reads TGTGCCAGCAGCGTAGGTATGGGGGCGCGGGAGACCCAGTACTTC.